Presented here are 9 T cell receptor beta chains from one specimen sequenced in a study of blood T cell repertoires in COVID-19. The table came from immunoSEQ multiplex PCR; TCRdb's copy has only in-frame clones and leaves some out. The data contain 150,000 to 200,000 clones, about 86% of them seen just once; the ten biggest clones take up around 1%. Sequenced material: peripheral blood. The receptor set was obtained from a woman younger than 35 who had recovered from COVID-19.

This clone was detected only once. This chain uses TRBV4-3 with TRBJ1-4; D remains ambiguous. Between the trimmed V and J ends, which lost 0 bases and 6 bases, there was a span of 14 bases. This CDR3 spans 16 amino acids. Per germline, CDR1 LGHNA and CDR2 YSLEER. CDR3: CASSQDLVGSYEKLFF. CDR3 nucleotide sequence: TGCGCCAGCAGCCAAGATCTCGTCGGGTCCTATGAAAAACTGTTTTTT.

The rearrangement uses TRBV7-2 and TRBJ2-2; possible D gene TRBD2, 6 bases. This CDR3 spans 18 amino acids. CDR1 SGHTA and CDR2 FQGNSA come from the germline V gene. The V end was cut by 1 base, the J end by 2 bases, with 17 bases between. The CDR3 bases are TGTGCCAGCAGCTTAGAAGCTAGGAGGGCGAGAAACACCGGGGAGCTGTTTTTT. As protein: CASSLEARRARNTGELFF.

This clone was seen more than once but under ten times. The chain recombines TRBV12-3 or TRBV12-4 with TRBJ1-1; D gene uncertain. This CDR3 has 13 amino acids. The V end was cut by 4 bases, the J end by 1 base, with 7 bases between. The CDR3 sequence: CASSYIPNTEAFF. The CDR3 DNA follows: TGTGCCAGCAGTTACATACCGAACACTGAAGCTTTCTTT.

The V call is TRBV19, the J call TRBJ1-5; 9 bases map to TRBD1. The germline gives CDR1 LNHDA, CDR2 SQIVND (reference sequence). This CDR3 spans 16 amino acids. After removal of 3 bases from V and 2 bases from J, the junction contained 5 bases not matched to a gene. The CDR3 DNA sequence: TGTGCCAGTAGTATCTGGGGACAGGGCCGCAATCAGCCCCAGCATTTT. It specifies CASSIWGQGRNQPQHF.

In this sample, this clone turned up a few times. Here the CDR3 reads CASSLDRGDGYTF. The CDR3 DNA is TGTGCCAGCAGCCTAGACAGGGGGGATGGCTACACCTTC. V gene TRBV2 combines with J gene TRBJ1-2; TRBD1 matches 9 bases. After removal of 6 bases from V and 6 bases from J, the junction contained 5 bases not matched to a gene. The CDR3 loop spans 13 amino acids. In germline, CDR1 is SNHLY, CDR2 FYNNEI.

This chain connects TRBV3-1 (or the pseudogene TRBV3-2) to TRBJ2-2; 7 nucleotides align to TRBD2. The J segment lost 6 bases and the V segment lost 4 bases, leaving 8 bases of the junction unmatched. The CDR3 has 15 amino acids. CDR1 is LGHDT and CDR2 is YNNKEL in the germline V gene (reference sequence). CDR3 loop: CASSLLGEGPGELFF. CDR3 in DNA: TGTGCCAGCAGCCTCTTGGGGGAGGGTCCCGGGGAGCTGTTTTTT.

The CDR3 nucleotides read TGTGCCATCAGTGAGTCCGGGACATCCTACGAGCAGTACTTC. Residues: CAISESGTSYEQYF. The J gene is TRBJ2-7, the V gene TRBV10-3; D might be TRBD1 (6 bases). The CDR3 runs 14 residues. Germline CDR1 and CDR2: ENHRY and SYGVKD. V was trimmed by 0 bases and J by 1 base, leaving 7 bases between them.

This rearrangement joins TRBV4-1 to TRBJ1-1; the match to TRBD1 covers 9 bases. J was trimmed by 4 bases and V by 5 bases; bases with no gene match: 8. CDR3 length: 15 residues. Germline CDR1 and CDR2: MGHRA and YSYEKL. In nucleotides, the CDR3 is TGCGCCAGCAGCGAAACAGGGGGCGATGGCACTGAAGCTTTCTTT. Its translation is CASSETGGDGTEAFF.

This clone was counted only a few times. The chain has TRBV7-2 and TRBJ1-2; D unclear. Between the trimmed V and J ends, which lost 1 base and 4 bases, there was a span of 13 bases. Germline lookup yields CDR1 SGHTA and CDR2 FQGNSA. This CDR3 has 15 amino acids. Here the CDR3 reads CASSLGGSGSYGYTF. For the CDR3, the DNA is TGTGCCAGCAGCTTAGGAGGTTCGGGTTCCTATGGCTACACCTTC.